This passage covers 11 T cell receptor beta chains from one sample sequenced in a study of early T cells in non-severe SARS-CoV-2 infection (dated by TCRdb to about 2021). Libraries were prepared through 5' RACE. Sequencing relied on a NextSeq 500. TCRdb reworked the public reads: Q25 trimming with fastp, MiXCR clone assembly, productive beta chains retained. Under each unique CDR3 protein, matching rows form one entry showing the most common genes and DNA. This sample has tens of thousands of distinct CDR3 sequences in its table, and 5.5% to 6.5% of those were observed once. The ten biggest clones cover 9.5% to 15% of the sample. The specimen was whole blood. The receptor source for this set is an adult who was a healthcare worker with PCR-confirmed SARS-CoV-2 infection or an uninfected control (not recorded which).

This clonotype has a handful of counts. The J gene is TRBJ2-7, the V gene TRBV6-2 or TRBV6-3; D gene ambiguous. Germline-derived CDR1 and CDR2 are MNHEY and SVGEGT. The CDR3 is made up of 14 amino acids. V gave up 7 bases and J gave up 2 bases, with 15 bases separating them. CDR3: CASNQQGPTYEQYF. The CDR3 DNA reads as TGTGCCAGCAACCAGCAAGGGCCTACCTACGAGCAGTACTTC.

V and J are TRBV5-6 and TRBJ1-6, with D hard to call. CDR3 length equals 15 residues. Germline loops: CDR1 SGHDT, CDR2 YYEEEE. V was pared by 1 base and J by 9 bases, with 14 bases between. The CDR3 bases are TGTGCCAGCAGCTTGCTAGCGGGCGAAGGTTCACCCCTCCACTTT. Translated: CASSLLAGEGSPLHF.

This clonotype was found a few times. The rearrangement joins TRBV5-6 to TRBJ2-2; D is unclear. Trimming shortened V by 6 bases and J by 1 base, and 19 bases separated the two germline ends. CDR3 length equals 17 residues. The germline gives CDR1 SGHDT, CDR2 YYEEEE. The CDR3 region has the DNA TGTGCCAGCACAAAACCGTGCGTGCAGGAGAACACCGGGGAGCTGTTTTTT. Protein: CASTKPCVQENTGELFF.

This clonotype has just a few counts. The chain links TRBV11-2 to TRBJ2-1, with 8 bases lining up with TRBD2. V was pared by 3 bases and J by 4 bases, with 5 bases of the junction left unmatched. The CDR3 has 15 residues. Looked up from germline, CDR1 is SGHAT and CDR2 is FQNNGV. CDR3 sequence reads: CASSFERGRYNEQFF. The DNA for the CDR3 is TGTGCCAGCAGCTTCGAGCGGGGGAGATACAATGAGCAGTTCTTC.

The chain combines TRBV23-1 with TRBJ2-1; D remains unclear. TRBV23-1 belongs to the ORF category, with a function that is uncertain. The V gene lost 2 bases and the J gene lost 2 bases, with 1 base spanning the gap. The CDR3 runs 12 residues. CDR3 region: CASSQAYNEQFF. The CDR3 DNA follows: TGCGCCAGCAGTCAAGCCTACAATGAGCAGTTCTTC.

At least ten counts were recorded for this clonotype. The CDR3 DNA follows: TGTGCCAGCAGTTTATCACTAGGGGGACCTGAAGCTTTCTTT. The encoded protein is CASSLSLGGPEAFF. The chain joins TRBV27 to TRBJ1-1, with a weak D call TRBD1 (6 bases). Germline-derived CDR1 and CDR2 are MNHEY and SMNVEV (reference sequence). The CDR3 has 14 residues. Trimming stripped 0 bases from V and 6 bases from J, with 11 bases between.

There are a few counts of this clonotype. V and J are TRBV7-9 and TRBJ2-6; the match to TRBD1 covers 9 bases. The length of the CDR3 is 15 residues. Germline lookup yields CDR1 SEHNR and CDR2 FQNEAQ (reference sequence). The V and J ends lost 5 bases and 3 bases, in that order; junction bases with no gene match: 2. Here the CDR3 reads CASSGTGSGANVLTF. The CDR3 region has the DNA TGTGCCAGCAGCGGGACAGGGAGTGGGGCCAACGTCCTGACTTTC.

This clonotype was seen many times. The chain couples TRBV7-2 to TRBJ2-7; possibly TRBD1 for D (6 bases). Trimming stripped 4 bases from V and 1 base from J, with 14 bases between. This CDR3 contains 15 residues. From germline, CDR1 is SGHTA and CDR2 FQGNSA. CDR3 residues: CASSSVATGSYEQYF. The CDR3 DNA sequence: TGTGCCAGCAGCTCTGTGGCGACAGGTTCCTACGAGCAGTACTTC.

This clonotype is medium-sized (0.01 to 0.1%) in the sample. V and J are TRBV19 and TRBJ2-1; the D gene is possibly TRBD2 (5 bases). The CDR3 is 13 amino acids. The V end lost 7 bases, the J end lost 9 bases, and 16 bases lay between the germline ends. The germline CDR1 and CDR2 sequences are LNHDA and SQIVND (reference sequence). The DNA of the CDR3 is TGTGCCAGTAACCCCCGGGATCGCAGTGAGCAGTTCTTC. Translation: CASNPRDRSEQFF.

There are many counts of this clonotype. This chain uses TRBV7-3 with TRBJ2-2; possible D gene TRBD1, 5 bases. The CDR3 extends over 17 amino acids. The germline V gene encodes CDR1 SGHTA and CDR2 FQGTGA. Between the trimmed V and J ends, which lost 2 bases and 6 bases, there was a span of 19 bases. The CDR3 here is CASSLHRFLQDPGELFF. DNA of the CDR3: TGTGCCAGCAGCTTACACAGGTTCTTACAGGATCCCGGGGAGCTGTTTTTT. The complete variable domain, with remaining parts taken from reference TRBV7-3 and TRBJ2-2, reads GAGVSQTPSNKVTEKGKYVELRCDPISGHTALYWYRQSLGQGPEFLIYFQGTGAADDSGLPNDRFFAVRPEGSVSTLKIQRTERGDSAVYLCASSLHRFLQDPGELFFGEGSRLTVL.

This clonotype has a count of ten or more. V is TRBV14 and J is TRBJ2-5; 10 bases match TRBD2. This CDR3 is built from 17 residues. Germline V CDR1 and CDR2: SGHDN, FVKESK. With V trimmed by 2 bases and J by 5 bases, 11 bases remained unmatched. The CDR3, as DNA: TGTGCCAGCAGCCAAACCCCGGGACTAGCGATCTGGGAGACCCAGTACTTC. It encodes CASSQTPGLAIWETQYF.